This T cell receptor (beta chain) was found in a study of tumor and adjacent non-tumor tissue in lung cancer. TCRbeta libraries were built with three rounds of nested PCR, modified from ARM-PCR. Via MiXCR, TCRdb re-called the multiplex PCR reads, giving one row per CDR3 protein. The sample contains 100,000 to 150,000 distinct CDR3 sequences, 66% of which appear only once. From germline, CDR1 is MGHRA and CDR2 YSYEKL. CDR3 length: 14 residues. The template was RNA from unsorted bulk tissue. A note on this clonotype: A much larger clone lies one base from this, so it may be a read error.

The sample comprised lung tumor tissue. The J gene is TRBJ1-4, the V gene TRBV4-1, with 7 bases matching TRBD1. This TCR derives from a man aged 25-45 years with non-small cell lung cancer. CDR3 protein: CANSQADRNEKLFF. Written as DNA, the CDR3 is TGCGCCAACAGCCAAGCGGACAGGAATGAAAAACTGTTTTTT.